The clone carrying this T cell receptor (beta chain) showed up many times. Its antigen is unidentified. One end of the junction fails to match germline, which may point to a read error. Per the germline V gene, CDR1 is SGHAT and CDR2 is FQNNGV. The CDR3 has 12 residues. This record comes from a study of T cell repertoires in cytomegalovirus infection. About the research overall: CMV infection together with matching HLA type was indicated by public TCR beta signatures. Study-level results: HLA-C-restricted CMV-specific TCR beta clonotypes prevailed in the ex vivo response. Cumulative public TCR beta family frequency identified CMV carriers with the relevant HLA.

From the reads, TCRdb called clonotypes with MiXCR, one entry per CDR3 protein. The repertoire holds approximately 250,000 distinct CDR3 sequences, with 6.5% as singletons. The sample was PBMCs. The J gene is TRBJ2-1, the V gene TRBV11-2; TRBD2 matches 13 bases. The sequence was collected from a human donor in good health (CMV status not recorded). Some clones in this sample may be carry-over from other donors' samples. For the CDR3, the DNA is TGTGCCAGCAGCCAGTCCGGGACTAGCGGGGACTTC. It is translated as CASSQSGTSGDF.